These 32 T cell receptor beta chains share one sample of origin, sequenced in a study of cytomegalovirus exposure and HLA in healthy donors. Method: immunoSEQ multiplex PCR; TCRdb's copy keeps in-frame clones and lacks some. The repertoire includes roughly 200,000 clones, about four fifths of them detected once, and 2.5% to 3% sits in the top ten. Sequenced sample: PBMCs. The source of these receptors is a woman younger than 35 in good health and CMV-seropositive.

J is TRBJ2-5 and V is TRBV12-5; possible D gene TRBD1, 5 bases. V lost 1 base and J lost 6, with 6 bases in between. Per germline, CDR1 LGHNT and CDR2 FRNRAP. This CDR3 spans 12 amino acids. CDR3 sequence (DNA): TGTGCTAGTGGTTTGGAGGGGCAGACCCAGTACTTC. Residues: CASGLEGQTQYF. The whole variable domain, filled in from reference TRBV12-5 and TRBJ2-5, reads DARVTQTPRHKVTEMGQEVTMRCQPILGHNTVFWYRQTMMQGLELLAYFRNRAPLDDSGMPKDRFSAEMPDATLATLKIQPSEPRDSAVYFCASGLEGQTQYFGPGTRLLVL.

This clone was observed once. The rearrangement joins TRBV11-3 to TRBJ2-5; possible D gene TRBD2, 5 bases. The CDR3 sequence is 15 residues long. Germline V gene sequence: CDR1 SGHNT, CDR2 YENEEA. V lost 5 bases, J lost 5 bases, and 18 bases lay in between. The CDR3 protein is CASSLGAGASETQYF. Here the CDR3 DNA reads TGTGCCAGCAGCCTCGGTGCGGGTGCCTCGGAGACCCAGTACTTC.

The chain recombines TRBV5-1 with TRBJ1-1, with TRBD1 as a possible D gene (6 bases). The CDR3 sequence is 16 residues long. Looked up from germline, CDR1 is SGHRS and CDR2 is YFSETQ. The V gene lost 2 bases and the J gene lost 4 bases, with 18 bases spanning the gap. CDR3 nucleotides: TGCGCCAGCAGCTTATTTTTCAGGGGTAGAGGCACTGAAGCTTTCTTT. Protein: CASSLFFRGRGTEAFF.

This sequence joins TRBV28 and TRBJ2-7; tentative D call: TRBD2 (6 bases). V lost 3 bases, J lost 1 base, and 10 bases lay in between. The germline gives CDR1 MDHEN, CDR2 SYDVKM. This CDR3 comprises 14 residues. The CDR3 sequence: CASSFPGVSYEQYF. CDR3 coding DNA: TGTGCCAGCAGTTTCCCGGGGGTTTCCTACGAGCAGTACTTC.

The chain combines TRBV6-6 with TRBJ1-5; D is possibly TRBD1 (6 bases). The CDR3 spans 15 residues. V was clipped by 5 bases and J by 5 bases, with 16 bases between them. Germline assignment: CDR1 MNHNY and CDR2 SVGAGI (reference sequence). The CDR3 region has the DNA TGTGCCAGCAGTCCCGGGACATTGGGCGATCAGCCCCAGCATTTT. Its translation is CASSPGTLGDQPQHF.

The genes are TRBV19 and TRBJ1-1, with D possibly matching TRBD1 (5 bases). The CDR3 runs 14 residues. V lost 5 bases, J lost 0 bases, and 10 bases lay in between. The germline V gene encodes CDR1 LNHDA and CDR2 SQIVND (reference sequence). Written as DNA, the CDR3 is TGTGCCAGTAGTGTGGAGACAGTGAACACTGAAGCTTTCTTT. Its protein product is CASSVETVNTEAFF.

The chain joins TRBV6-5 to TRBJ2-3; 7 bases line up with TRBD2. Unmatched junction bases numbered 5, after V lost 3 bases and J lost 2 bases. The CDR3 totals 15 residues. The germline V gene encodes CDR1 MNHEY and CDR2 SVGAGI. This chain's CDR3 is CASSYLAGVTDTQYF. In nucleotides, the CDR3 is TGTGCCAGCAGTTATTTGGCGGGGGTCACAGATACGCAGTATTTT.

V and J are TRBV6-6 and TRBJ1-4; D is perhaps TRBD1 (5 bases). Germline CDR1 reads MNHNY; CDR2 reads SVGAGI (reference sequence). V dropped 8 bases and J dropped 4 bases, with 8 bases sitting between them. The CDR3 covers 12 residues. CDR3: CASGGLNEKLFF. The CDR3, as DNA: TGTGCCAGCGGGGGACTTAATGAAAAACTGTTTTTT.

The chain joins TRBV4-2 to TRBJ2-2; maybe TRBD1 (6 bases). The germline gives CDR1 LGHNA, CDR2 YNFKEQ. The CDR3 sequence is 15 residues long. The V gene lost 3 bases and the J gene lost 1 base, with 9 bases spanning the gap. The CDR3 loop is CASSQMGQNTGELFF. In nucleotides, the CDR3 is TGTGCCAGCAGCCAGATGGGACAGAACACCGGGGAGCTGTTTTTT.

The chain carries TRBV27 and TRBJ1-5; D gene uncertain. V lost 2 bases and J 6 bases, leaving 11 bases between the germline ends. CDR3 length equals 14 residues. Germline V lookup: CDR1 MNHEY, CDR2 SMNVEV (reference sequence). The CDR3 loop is CASSLRGLSQPQHF. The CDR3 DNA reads TGTGCCAGCAGTTTACGAGGGTTGAGTCAGCCCCAGCATTTT.

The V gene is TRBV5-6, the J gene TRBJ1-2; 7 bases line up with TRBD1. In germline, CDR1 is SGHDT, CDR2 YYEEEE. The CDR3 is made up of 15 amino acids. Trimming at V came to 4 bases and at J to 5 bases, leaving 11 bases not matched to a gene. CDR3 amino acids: CASSPRDRYRYGYTF. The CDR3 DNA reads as TGTGCCAGCAGCCCCAGGGACAGATATAGGTATGGCTACACCTTC.

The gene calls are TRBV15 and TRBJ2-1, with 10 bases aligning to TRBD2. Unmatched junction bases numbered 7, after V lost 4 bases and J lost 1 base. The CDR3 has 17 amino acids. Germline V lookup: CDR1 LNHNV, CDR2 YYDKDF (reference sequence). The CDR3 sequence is CATSNKRGGKSYNEQFF. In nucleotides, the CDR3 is TGTGCCACCAGCAACAAGCGGGGGGGGAAATCCTACAATGAGCAGTTCTTC.

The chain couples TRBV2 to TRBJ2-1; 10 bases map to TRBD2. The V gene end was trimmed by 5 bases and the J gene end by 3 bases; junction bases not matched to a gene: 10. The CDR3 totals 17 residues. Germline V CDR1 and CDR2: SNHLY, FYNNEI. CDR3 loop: CASSNRILAGDYNEQFF. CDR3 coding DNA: TGTGCCAGCAGTAATCGTATCCTAGCGGGGGACTACAATGAGCAGTTCTTC.

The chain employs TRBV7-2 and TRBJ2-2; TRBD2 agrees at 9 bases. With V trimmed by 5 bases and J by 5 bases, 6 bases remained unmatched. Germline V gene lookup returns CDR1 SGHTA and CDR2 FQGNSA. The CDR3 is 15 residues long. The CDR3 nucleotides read TGTGCCAGCAGCCCTTTGCGGGGGGGGACCGGGGAGCTGTTTTTT. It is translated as CASSPLRGGTGELFF.

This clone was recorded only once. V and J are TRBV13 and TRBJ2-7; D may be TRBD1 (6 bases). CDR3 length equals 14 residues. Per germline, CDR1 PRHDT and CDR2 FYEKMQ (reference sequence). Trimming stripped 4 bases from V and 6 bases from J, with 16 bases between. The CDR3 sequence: CASSSRDTEPEQYF. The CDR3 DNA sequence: TGTGCCAGCAGCTCCCGGGACACAGAGCCCGAGCAGTACTTC.

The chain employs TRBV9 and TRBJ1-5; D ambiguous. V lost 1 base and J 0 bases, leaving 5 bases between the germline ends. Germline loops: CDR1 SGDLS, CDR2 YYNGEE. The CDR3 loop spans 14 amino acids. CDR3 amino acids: CASSVTDSNQPQHF. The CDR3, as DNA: TGTGCCAGCAGCGTAACTGATAGCAATCAGCCCCAGCATTTT.

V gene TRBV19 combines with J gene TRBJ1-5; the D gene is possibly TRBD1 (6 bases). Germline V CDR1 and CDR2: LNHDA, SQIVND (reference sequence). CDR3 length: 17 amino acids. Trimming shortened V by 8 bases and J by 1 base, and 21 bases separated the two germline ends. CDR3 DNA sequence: TGTGCCAGTCGGGAAGGACCCGGGACAAGGAGCAATCAGCCCCAGCATTTT. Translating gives CASREGPGTRSNQPQHF.

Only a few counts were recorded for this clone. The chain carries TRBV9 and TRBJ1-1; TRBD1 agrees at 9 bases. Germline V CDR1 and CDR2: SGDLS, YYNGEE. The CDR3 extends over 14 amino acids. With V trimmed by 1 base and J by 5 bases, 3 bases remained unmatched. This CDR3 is CASSVIQGATEAFF. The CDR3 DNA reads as TGTGCCAGCAGCGTAATACAGGGGGCGACTGAAGCTTTCTTT.

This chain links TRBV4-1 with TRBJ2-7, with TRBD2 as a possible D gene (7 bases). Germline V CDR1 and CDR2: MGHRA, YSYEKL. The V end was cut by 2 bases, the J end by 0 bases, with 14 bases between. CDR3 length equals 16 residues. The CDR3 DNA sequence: TGCGCCAGCAGCCAAATCGGGGGGCTAAGCTCCTACGAGCAGTACTTC. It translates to CASSQIGGLSSYEQYF.

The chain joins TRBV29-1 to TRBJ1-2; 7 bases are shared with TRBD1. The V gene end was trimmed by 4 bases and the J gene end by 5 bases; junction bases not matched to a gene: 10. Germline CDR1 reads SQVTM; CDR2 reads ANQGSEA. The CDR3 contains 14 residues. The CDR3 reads CSVGKSDRSYGYTF. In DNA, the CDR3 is TGCAGCGTTGGGAAATCGGACAGGTCGTATGGCTACACCTTC.

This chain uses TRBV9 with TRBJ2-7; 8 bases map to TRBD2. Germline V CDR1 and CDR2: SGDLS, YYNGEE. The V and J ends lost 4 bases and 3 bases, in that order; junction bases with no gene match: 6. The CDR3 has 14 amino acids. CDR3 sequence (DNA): TGTGCCAGCAGCTCGTCGGGAGGGGGCTACGAGCAGTACTTC. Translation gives CASSSSGGGYEQYF.

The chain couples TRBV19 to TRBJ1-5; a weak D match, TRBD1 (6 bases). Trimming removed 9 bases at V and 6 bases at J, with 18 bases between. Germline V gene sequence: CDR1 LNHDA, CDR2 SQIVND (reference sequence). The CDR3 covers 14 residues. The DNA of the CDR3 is TGTGCCAGCCGAGACGGGACAACGGGTCAGCCCCAGCATTTT. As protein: CASRDGTTGQPQHF.

CDR3 DNA: TGTGCCAGCAGCGCTGGACAGGGAATGGTTGACACCATATATTTT. Its protein is CASSAGQGMVDTIYF. J is TRBJ1-3 and V is TRBV7-7, with 8 bases that match TRBD1. Germline lookup yields CDR1 SSHAT and CDR2 FNYEAQ (reference sequence). J lost 8 bases, V lost 5 bases, and 11 bases had no gene match. The CDR3 loop spans 15 amino acids.

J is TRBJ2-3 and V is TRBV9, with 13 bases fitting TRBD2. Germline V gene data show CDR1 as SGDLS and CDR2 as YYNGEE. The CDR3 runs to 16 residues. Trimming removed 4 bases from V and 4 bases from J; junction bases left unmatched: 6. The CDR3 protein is CASSIPGLAGSDTQYF. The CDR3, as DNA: TGTGCCAGCAGCATACCGGGACTAGCGGGGTCAGATACGCAGTATTTT. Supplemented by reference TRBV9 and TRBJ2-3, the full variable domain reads DSGVTQTPKHLITATGQRVTLRCSPRSGDLSVYWYQQSLDQGLQFLIQYYNGEERAKGNILERFSAQQFPDLHSELNLSSLELGDSALYFCASSIPGLAGSDTQYFGPGTRLTVL.

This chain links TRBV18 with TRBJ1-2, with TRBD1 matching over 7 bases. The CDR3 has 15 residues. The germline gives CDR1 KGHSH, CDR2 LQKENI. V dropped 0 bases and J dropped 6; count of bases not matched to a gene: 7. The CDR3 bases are TGTGCCAGCTCACCACCGTCCACAGGGGTGGATGGCTACACCTTC. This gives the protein CASSPPSTGVDGYTF.

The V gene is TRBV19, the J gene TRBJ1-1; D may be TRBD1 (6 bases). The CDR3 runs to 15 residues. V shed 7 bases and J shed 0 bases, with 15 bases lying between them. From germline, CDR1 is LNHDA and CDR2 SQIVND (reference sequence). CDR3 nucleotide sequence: TGTGCCAGTACTAGGGGGGGCGCTTTGAACACTGAAGCTTTCTTT. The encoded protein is CASTRGGALNTEAFF.

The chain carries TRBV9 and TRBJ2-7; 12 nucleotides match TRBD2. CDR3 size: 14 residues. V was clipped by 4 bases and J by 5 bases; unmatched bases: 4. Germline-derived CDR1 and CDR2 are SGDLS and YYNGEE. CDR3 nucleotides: TGTGCCAGCAGCTATCGACTAGCGGGGGACGAGCAGTACTTC. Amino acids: CASSYRLAGDEQYF.

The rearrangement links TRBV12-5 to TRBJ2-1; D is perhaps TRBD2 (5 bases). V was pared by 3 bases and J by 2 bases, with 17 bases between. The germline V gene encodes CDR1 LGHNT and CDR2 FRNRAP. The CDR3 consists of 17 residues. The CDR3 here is CASGFSAGALTYNEQFF. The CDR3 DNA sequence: TGTGCTAGTGGTTTCTCTGCGGGTGCGTTAACCTACAATGAGCAGTTCTTC.

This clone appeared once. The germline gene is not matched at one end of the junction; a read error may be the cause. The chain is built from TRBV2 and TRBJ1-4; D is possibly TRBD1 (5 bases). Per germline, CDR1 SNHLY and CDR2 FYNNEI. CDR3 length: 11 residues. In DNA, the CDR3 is TGCGCGGGAGGGGACGGAGAAAAACTGTTTTTT. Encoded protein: CAGGDGEKLFF.

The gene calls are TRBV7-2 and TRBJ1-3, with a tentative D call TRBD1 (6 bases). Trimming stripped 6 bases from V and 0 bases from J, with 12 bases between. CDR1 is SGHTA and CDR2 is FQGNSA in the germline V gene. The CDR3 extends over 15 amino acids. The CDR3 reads CASRPGTSSGNTIYF. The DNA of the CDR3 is TGTGCCAGCAGACCAGGGACATCCTCTGGAAACACCATATATTTT.

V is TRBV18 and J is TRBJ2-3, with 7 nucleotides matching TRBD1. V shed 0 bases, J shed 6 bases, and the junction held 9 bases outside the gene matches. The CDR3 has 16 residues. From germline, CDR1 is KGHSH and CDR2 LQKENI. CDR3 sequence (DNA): TGTGCCAGCTCACCACCGTCCACAGGGGATCGTGATACGCAGTATTTT. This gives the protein CASSPPSTGDRDTQYF.

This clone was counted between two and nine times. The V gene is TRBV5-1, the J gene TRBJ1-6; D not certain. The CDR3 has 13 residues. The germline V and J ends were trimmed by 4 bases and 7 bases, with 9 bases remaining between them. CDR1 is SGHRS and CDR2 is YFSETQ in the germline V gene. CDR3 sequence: CASSMGLNSPLHF. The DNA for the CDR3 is TGCGCCAGCAGCATGGGTCTCAATTCACCCCTCCACTTT.